Listed below are T cell receptor beta chains from one sample, sequenced in a study of cytomegalovirus exposure and HLA in healthy donors. Using immunoSEQ multiplex PCR, the repertoire was profiled, and TCRdb retains in-frame clones only, with some absent. Among 200,000 to 300,000 clones listed, approximately 84% were seen once. Sequencing input: PBMCs. All receptors derive from a woman in her 30s in good health and CMV-seropositive. Each CDR3 is given with its conserved first and last residue. D genes are given only for firm matches. Where a row states a size, it is once, few, many or the class of an expanded clone; other rows omit it.

j_call clone_size v_call d_call cdr3_aa cdr3_nt
TRBJ1-2 . TRBV27 TRBD1 CASSPHRTDGTEYGYTF TGTGCCAGCAGTCCACATCGAACCGACGGGACAGAATATGGCTACACCTTC
TRBJ2-7 . TRBV15 . CATSRDNRVAYEQYF TGTGCCACCAGCAGAGATAACAGGGTTGCCTACGAGCAGTACTTC
TRBJ2-7 . TRBV19 . CASGGNRDHSYEQYF TGTGCCAGTGGCGGCAACAGGGATCACTCCTACGAGCAGTACTTC
TRBJ2-2 . TRBV5-1 TRBD2 CASSSKAGLAASNTGELFF TGCGCCAGCAGCTCGAAAGCGGGACTAGCAGCATCGAACACCGGGGAGCTGTTTTTT
TRBJ2-1 . TRBV5-1 TRBD2 CASSLGLAGDNEQFF TGCGCCAGCAGCTTGGGGCTAGCGGGCGACAATGAGCAGTTCTTC
TRBJ2-7 . TRBV28 . CASSYFYEQYF TGTGCCAGCAGTTACTTCTACGAGCAGTACTTC
TRBJ2-5 . TRBV7-6 TRBD2 CASSPTSGTGETQYF TGTGCCAGCAGCCCGACTAGCGGGACAGGAGAGACCCAGTACTTC
TRBJ2-1 . TRBV2 . CASSGQNYNEQFF TGTGCCAGCAGTGGTCAGAACTACAATGAGCAGTTCTTC
TRBJ2-1 once TRBV29-1 TRBD2 CSVVTSGRGNNEQFF TGCAGCGTTGTAACTAGCGGGAGGGGGAACAATGAGCAGTTCTTC
TRBJ1-5 . TRBV5-1 . CASSLDGGNQPQHF TGCGCCAGCAGCTTGGACGGGGGGAATCAGCCCCAGCATTTT
TRBJ2-3 . TRBV14 TRBD1 CASSQALGQGGDTQYF TGTGCCAGCAGCCAAGCCCTAGGACAGGGTGGAGATACGCAGTATTTT
TRBJ2-2 few TRBV27 . CASSLSGTGELFF TGTGCCAGCAGTTTAAGCGGCACCGGGGAGCTGTTTTTT
TRBJ1-3 . TRBV5-1 . CASSLEMGQSFGNTIYF TGCGCCAGCAGCTTGGAGATGGGACAAAGCTTTGGAAACACCATATATTTT
TRBJ2-1 . TRBV28 . CASSLFGNSYNEQFF TGTGCCAGCAGTTTATTCGGGAATTCCTACAATGAGCAGTTCTTC
TRBJ2-7 . TRBV5-1 TRBD2 CASSLGTSEYYEQYF TGCGCCAGCAGCTTGGGAACTAGCGAATACTACGAGCAGTACTTC
TRBJ1-2 . TRBV6-1 . CASSEDRAPHF TGTGCCAGCAGTGAAGACAGGGCCCCACACTTC
TRBJ2-3 . TRBV29-1 . CSVDTSRSTDTQYF TGCAGCGTTGATACTAGCAGAAGCACAGATACGCAGTATTTT
TRBJ1-5 . TRBV5-1 TRBD1 CASSLGTGSNQPQHF TGCGCCAGCAGCTTGGGGACAGGGTCCAATCAGCCCCAGCATTTT
TRBJ2-1 . TRBV27 TRBD2 CASSPGTSGRSEQFF TGTGCCAGCAGTCCAGGGACTAGCGGGAGGTCTGAGCAGTTCTTC
TRBJ2-7 . TRBV5-1 TRBD2 CASSSELAEAYEQYF TGCGCCAGCAGCTCCGAACTAGCGGAGGCCTACGAGCAGTACTTC
TRBJ2-2 . TRBV4-1 TRBD2 CASSLVAGRPGELFF TGCGCCAGCAGCCTGGTTGCCGGGAGGCCCGGGGAGCTGTTTTTT
TRBJ2-1 once TRBV5-1 . CASSSRGLSSYNEQFF TGCGCCAGCAGCTCGAGAGGCTTGAGCTCCTACAATGAGCAGTTCTTC
TRBJ2-3 . TRBV4-1 TRBD2 CASSQDPAGASDTQYF TGCGCCAGCAGCCAAGATCCAGCGGGAGCATCAGATACGCAGTATTTT
TRBJ2-7 . TRBV7-2 TRBD2 CASSPKSGLADYEQYF TGTGCCAGCAGCCCAAAATCGGGACTAGCGGACTACGAGCAGTACTTC
TRBJ1-2 . TRBV19 TRBD1 CASTVGTGPGGYTF TGTGCCAGTACCGTTGGGACAGGTCCTGGAGGCTACACCTTC
TRBJ2-1 few TRBV28 TRBD2 CASSSIAGPYNEQFF TGTGCCAGCAGTTCAATAGCGGGCCCCTACAATGAGCAGTTCTTC
TRBJ2-7 . TRBV28 TRBD2 CASRLAGGPVGSSYEQYF TGTGCCAGCAGACTAGCGGGAGGGCCGGTGGGAAGCTCCTACGAGCAGTACTTC
TRBJ1-4 . TRBV9 . CASSVDRRDEKLFF TGTGCCAGCAGCGTAGATCGGCGGGATGAAAAACTGTTTTTT
TRBJ2-7 . TRBV10-3 . CAISLGGASVVYEQYF TGTGCCATCAGCCTCGGCGGGGCTAGCGTGGTCTACGAGCAGTACTTC
TRBJ2-1 . TRBV4-1 . CASSPGAGHPNEQFF TGCGCCAGCAGCCCAGGAGCGGGACACCCCAATGAGCAGTTCTTC
TRBJ2-7 . TRBV15 . CATSRGVGEKYYEQYF TGTGCCACCAGCAGAGGGGTCGGGGAAAAGTACTACGAGCAGTACTTC
TRBJ2-5 . TRBV18 . CASSPPGAQETQYF TGTGCCAGCTCACCACCGGGGGCCCAAGAGACCCAGTACTTC
TRBJ2-7 . TRBV28 TRBD2 CASSPSGGLSYEQYF TGTGCCAGCTCCCCCAGCGGGGGCCTCTCCTACGAGCAGTACTTC
TRBJ2-7 . TRBV30 TRBD2 CAWSVRMTSRVYEQYF TGTGCCTGGAGTGTAAGGATGACTAGCAGGGTCTACGAGCAGTACTTC
TRBJ2-7 . TRBV7-9 . CASSLWVGGGSYEQYF TGTGCCAGCAGCTTGTGGGTCGGCGGAGGAAGCTACGAGCAGTACTTC
TRBJ2-7 . TRBV19 TRBD2 CASSMRGATYEQYF TGTGCCAGTAGTATGCGGGGGGCGACCTACGAGCAGTACTTC
TRBJ1-3 . TRBV29-1 . CSVEPGSGNTIYF TGCAGCGTTGAACCGGGTTCTGGAAACACCATATATTTT